This T cell receptor (beta chain) was recovered during a study of T cells in Graves' hyperthyroidism and ophthalmopathy. Overall study findings and caveats: Prediction of ophthalmopathy progression came a median around 7.1 months pre-onset. Ophthalmopathy was told apart from stable hyperthyroidism by a 13 V-J model. Also found in blood were most expanded thyroid clonotypes above 0.001.

Orbital computed tomography, thyroid ultrasound, serum thyroxine and TRAb, and clinical symptoms together informed the diagnoses. It was RNA transcripts that yielded the amplified TCR beta CDR3 regions. The TCR CDR3 was amplified in a first-round RT-PCR using the HTBI primer set. In TCRdb, the multiplex PCR reads were re-called with MiXCR into one record per CDR3 protein. Counted here are about 720,000 distinct CDR3 sequences, around 20% occurring once; the ten biggest clones make up 16%. This clonotype was seen only a few times. Its antigen is undetermined. Germline trimming cut 6 bases from V and 2 bases from J; bases unmatched to any gene: 7. The CDR3 has 15 amino acids. In germline, CDR1 is LNHDA, CDR2 SQIVND (reference sequence).

This chain links TRBV19 with TRBJ1-5; 7 bases are shared with TRBD1. The sequenced sample was blood. This clonotype originated in a woman between 45 and 65 years old with Graves' hyperthyroidism that later progressed to Graves' ophthalmopathy. CDR3 nucleotides: TGTGCCAGTAGGCTACATACAGGGGGCAATCAGCCCCAGCATTTT. This codes for CASRLHTGGNQPQHF.